This TCR beta chain was recorded in a study of T-cell reconstitution after alpha-beta-depleted transplantation in children. Findings and limits, study-wide: It was surviving recipient T cells and thymic progenitors that gave some patients high TCRbeta diversity at day 60. When one year had passed after transplant, most T-cell counts and diversity came from newly produced T cells. Alpha-beta T cells present about two months after transplant were reported to originate from several hundred expanded graft clones.

A remark on this clonotype: The antigen is not known.

The CDR3 has 16 amino acids. V shed 8 bases and J 0 bases; nucleotides not matched to a gene: 8. Germline lookup yields CDR1 SGHTA and CDR2 FQGNSA. Unique molecular identifiers were built into the TCRbeta library. MiXCR, applied by TCRdb to the PCR reads, yields one record per CDR3 protein. The table has about 440,000 distinct CDR3 sequences, about 45% seen once. J is TRBJ1-3 and V is TRBV7-2, with 9 bases identical to TRBD1. This material consisted of PBMCs, taken before TCRalphabeta/CD19-depleted stem cell transplant. The clonotype was recovered from a girl aged 2-10 years with aplastic anemia, due to receive a stem cell transplant. CDR3 amino acids: CASGTGGRSSGNTIYF. The CDR3, as DNA: TGTGCCAGCGGCACAGGGGGCCGGAGCTCTGGAAACACCATATATTTT.